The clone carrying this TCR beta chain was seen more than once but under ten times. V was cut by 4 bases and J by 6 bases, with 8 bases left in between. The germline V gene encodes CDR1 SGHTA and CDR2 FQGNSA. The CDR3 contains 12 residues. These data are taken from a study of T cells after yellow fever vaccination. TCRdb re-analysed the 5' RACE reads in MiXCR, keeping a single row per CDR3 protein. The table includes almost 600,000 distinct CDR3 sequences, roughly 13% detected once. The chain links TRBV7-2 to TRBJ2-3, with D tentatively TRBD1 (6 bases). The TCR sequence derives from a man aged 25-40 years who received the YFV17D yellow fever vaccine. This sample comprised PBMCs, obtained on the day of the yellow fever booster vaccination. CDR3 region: CASSYREDTQYF. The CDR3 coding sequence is TGTGCCAGCAGCTACAGGGAGGATACGCAGTATTTT.